This TCR beta chain was found in a study of technical replicates of blood from a handful of donors. Germline values: CDR1 SNHLY, CDR2 FYNNEI. Trimming pared 4 bases from V and 2 bases from J, leaving 14 bases between. The CDR3 length is 15 residues. Clones were sequenced by immunoSEQ multiplex PCR, and TCRdb holds only the in-frame ones, with some missing. The table records 55,000 to 80,000 clones, roughly 98% of them present only once. J is TRBJ1-1 and V is TRBV2; D ambiguous. The receptor was derived from a human donor in good health. The specimen was T cells isolated from PBMCs. The CDR3 region is CASSVSSRQNTEAFF. The CDR3 bases are TGTGCCAGCAGTGTAAGCTCCAGGCAAAACACTGAAGCTTTCTTT.